The 19 T cell receptor beta chains listed next were all sequenced from one sample in a study of blood T cells in healthy people across ages. Sample-barcoded 5' priming and a J-beta primer mix drove a second PCR of 7 to 11 cycles. From the 5' RACE reads, TCRdb called clonotypes with MiXCR, one entry per CDR3 protein. The sample lists a few hundred thousand distinct CDR3 sequences, more than 45% occurring once. Sequenced: blood. The receptor source for this set is a man in his 60s in good health.

This clonotype was recorded only once. V and J are TRBV12-3 or TRBV12-4 and TRBJ2-1, with D possibly called TRBD1 or TRBD2 (5 bases each). Trimming cost V 5 bases and J 0 bases, with 14 bases left between them. This CDR3 spans 16 amino acids. CDR3 sequence: CASSTRDASSYNEQFF. For the CDR3, the DNA is TGTGCCAGCAGTACCCGGGACGCGAGCTCCTACAATGAGCAGTTCTTC.

The V call is TRBV29-1, the J call TRBJ2-1, with D tentatively TRBD1 (6 bases). V was shortened by 4 bases and J by 9 bases, with 13 bases between the two germline ends. The CDR3 length is 12 residues. The V gene's germline CDR1 is SQVTM and CDR2 ANQGSEA. The CDR3 loop is CSVVRGSGEQFF. The CDR3 nucleotides are TGCAGCGTTGTAAGGGGGTCCGGTGAGCAGTTCTTC.

V is TRBV18 and J is TRBJ2-1; D may be TRBD1 or TRBD2 (5 bases each). Germline CDR1 and CDR2: KGHSH and LQKENI. Trimming shortened V by 2 bases and J by 5 bases, and 13 bases separated the two germline ends. CDR3 length equals 15 residues. The CDR3 region is CASSPLAGRDNEQFF. The CDR3 DNA is TGTGCCAGCTCACCATTGGCAGGGAGAGACAATGAGCAGTTCTTC. Based on the CDR3 plus reference TRBV18 and TRBJ2-1, the full variable domain is NAGVMQNPRHLVRRRGQEARLRCSPMKGHSHVYWYRQLPEEGLKFMVYLQKENIIDESGMPKERFSAEFPKEGPSILRIQQVVRGDSAAYFCASSPLAGRDNEQFFGPGTRLTVL.

The table lists this clonotype with a few counts. The rearrangement uses TRBV6-5 and TRBJ2-1, with D unresolved. Germline V gives CDR1 MNHEY, CDR2 SVGAGI. V lost 3 bases to trimming and J lost 5 bases, with 2 bases between them. This CDR3 contains 11 residues. CDR3 residues: CASSYNNEQFF. CDR3 sequence (DNA): TGTGCCAGCAGTTATAACAATGAGCAGTTCTTC.

The V call is TRBV20-1, the J call TRBJ1-1, with 8 nucleotides matching TRBD1. Germline V gives CDR1 DFQATT, CDR2 SNEGSKA (reference sequence). V trimming: 5 bases; J trimming: 11 bases; junction bases outside the gene matches: 10. This CDR3 comprises 12 residues. The CDR3 DNA sequence: TGCAGTGCTCTAAGAATGGACAGGGCGGCTTTCTTT. This sequence encodes CSALRMDRAAFF.

This CDR3 is CASSAGGRFQETQYF. DNA for the CDR3: TGCGCCAGCAGCGCGGGAGGGCGATTCCAAGAGACCCAGTACTTC. This chain links TRBV5-1 with TRBJ2-5, with 9 bases that match TRBD2. Germline CDR1 and CDR2: SGHRS and YFSETQ. J gave up 1 base and V 4 bases, and 5 bases lay outside the gene matches. The CDR3 extends over 15 amino acids.

This clonotype was seen once. The V gene is TRBV20-1, the J gene TRBJ1-5; D not resolved. CDR1 and CDR2 from the germline V gene are DFQATT and SNEGSKA (reference sequence). With 2 bases removed from V and 4 bases from J, the gap between germline ends came to 9 bases. The length of the CDR3 is 13 residues. In nucleotides, the CDR3 is TGCAGTGCTAGAAGGTCAATTAATCAGCCCCAGCATTTT. As protein: CSARRSINQPQHF.

This clonotype appeared many times. V usage is TRBV6-2 or TRBV6-3 and J usage is TRBJ2-1; a weak D match, TRBD2 (5 bases). The germline gives CDR1 MNHEY, CDR2 SVGEGT. CDR3 length equals 15 residues. The germline V and J ends were trimmed by 6 bases and 3 bases, with 15 bases remaining between them. CDR3 sequence (DNA): TGTGCCAGCAGCCTACTAGGATCAGGCTACAATGAGCAGTTCTTC. This encodes CASSLLGSGYNEQFF.

The chain recombines TRBV20-1 with TRBJ2-1; D is undetermined. Per germline, CDR1 DFQATT and CDR2 SNEGSKA (reference sequence). V dropped 5 bases and J dropped 3 bases, with 11 bases sitting between them. CDR3 length: 13 residues. Written as DNA, the CDR3 is TGCAGTGCTGCCCCAACCCGCTACAATGAGCAGTTCTTC. Translated: CSAAPTRYNEQFF.

V gene TRBV20-1 combines with J gene TRBJ1-4; perhaps TRBD1 as D (5 bases). CDR1 is DFQATT and CDR2 is SNEGSKA in the germline V gene (reference sequence). Trimming removed 3 bases at V and 8 bases at J, with 13 bases between. The CDR3 contains 13 residues. This CDR3 is CSARDNQREKLFF. The CDR3 bases are TGCAGTGCTAGGGACAACCAGAGGGAAAAACTGTTTTTT.

The chain carries TRBV7-2 and TRBJ2-7; tentatively, D is TRBD2 (5 bases). The length of the CDR3 is 16 residues. Looked up from germline, CDR1 is SGHTA and CDR2 is FQGNSA. Trimming removed 1 base at V and 7 bases at J, with 20 bases between. CDR3 region: CASSLGSGSSYNEQYF. In DNA, the CDR3 is TGTGCCAGCAGCTTAGGGTCGGGAAGCTCCTACAATGAGCAGTACTTC.

This clonotype was detected ten times or more. The chain has TRBV7-2 and TRBJ2-5; 10 nucleotides align to TRBD2. The V segment lost 4 bases and the J segment 2 bases; nucleotides outside the gene matches: 4. The CDR3 covers 15 residues. The germline CDR1 and CDR2 sequences are SGHTA and FQGNSA. The CDR3 DNA follows: TGTGCCAGCAGCTGGTTAGCGGGAGGTCAAGAGACCCAGTACTTC. Encoded protein: CASSWLAGGQETQYF.

V and J are TRBV21-1 and TRBJ2-3; the table's TRBD1 call for D was not verified on the DNA. TRBV21-1 counts as a pseudogene. This CDR3 is built from 15 residues. The CDR3 coding sequence is TGTGCCAGCAGCAAAGACGACAGGGTCTCAGATACGCAGTATTTT. It encodes CASSKDDRVSDTQYF.

The chain has TRBV12-3 or TRBV12-4 and TRBJ1-1; perhaps TRBD1 as D (6 bases). Trimming took 2 bases from V and 5 from J, leaving 15 bases between them. The CDR3 spans 15 residues. In nucleotides, the CDR3 is TGTGCCAGCAGTTTATCTGGTCGCAGGGGAACTGAAGCTTTCTTT. Translated, it gives CASSLSGRRGTEAFF.

The table lists this clonotype with a few counts. The chain employs TRBV6-2 or TRBV6-3 and TRBJ2-7; D possibly corresponds to TRBD2 (5 bases). Germline CDR1 is MNHEY and CDR2 is SVGEGT. The CDR3 runs to 14 residues. The V gene lost 6 bases and the J gene lost 7 bases, with 19 bases spanning the gap. The CDR3 reads CASRPTEDFGEQYF. CDR3 DNA sequence: TGTGCCAGCAGACCGACGGAGGACTTCGGAGAGCAGTACTTC.

This clonotype showed up just a few times. One end of the junction does not line up with germline, which may come from a read error. The chain recombines TRBV7-2 with TRBJ2-7; 12 nucleotides line up with TRBD2. From germline, CDR1 is SGHTA and CDR2 FQGNSA. The CDR3 contains 17 residues. The CDR3 DNA reads as TGTGCCAGCAGCTTAGATGCTAGCGGGAGGGCCTCCAACGAGCAGTACTTC. This translates into CASSLDASGRASNEQYF.

This clonotype has at least ten counts. The chain recombines TRBV6-2 or TRBV6-3 with TRBJ1-2, with D unclear. The germline CDR1 and CDR2 sequences are MNHEY and SVGEGT. The germline V and J ends were trimmed by 0 bases and 8 bases, with 10 bases remaining between them. This CDR3 has 13 amino acids. CDR3 in amino acids: CASSYSHREGYTF. CDR3 in DNA: TGTGCCAGCAGTTACTCGCACCGGGAGGGCTACACCTTC.

This clonotype came up a few times. The genes are TRBV7-2 and TRBJ2-7, with TRBD1 matching 9 bases. The junction had 2 bases not matched to a gene; V was cut back by 5 bases and J by 0 bases. The CDR3 runs to 14 residues. Germline values: CDR1 SGHTA, CDR2 FQGNSA. CDR3 region: CASSRDRASYEQYF. The CDR3 DNA follows: TGTGCCAGCAGCCGGGACAGGGCCTCCTACGAGCAGTACTTC.

This clonotype was detected many times. The J gene is TRBJ1-1, the V gene TRBV3-1; TRBD1 aligns across 8 bases. The CDR3 length is 15 residues. Looked up from germline, CDR1 is LGHDT and CDR2 is YNNKEL (reference sequence). V was pared by 4 bases and J by 2 bases, with 6 bases of the junction left unmatched. The CDR3 nucleotides read TGTGCCAGCAGCCCCCAGACAGGGGCAAACACTGAAGCTTTCTTT. It specifies CASSPQTGANTEAFF.